This T cell receptor (beta chain) was sequenced for a study of T-cell memory formation after mild COVID-19. The V and J ends lost 3 bases and 0 bases, in that order; junction bases with no gene match: 1. Germline values: CDR1 SGHDT, CDR2 YYEEEE. The CDR3 consists of 16 residues. TCRdb called the 5' RACE reads again in MiXCR, with one record for every CDR3 protein. This sample has about 350,000 distinct CDR3 sequences, with roughly 13% found just once. A few counts support this clonotype. This sequence was found in a man aged 18 to 30 who had mild COVID-19 (a few samples of this study predate the infection). Cell type and time point are not known. The rearrangement links TRBV5-6 to TRBJ1-4; 11 nucleotides line up with TRBD1. The sequencing input was PBMCs or a T cell subset sorted from them (not recorded which). CDR3 sequence reads: CASSWGQGATNEKLFF. CDR3 coding DNA: TGTGCCAGCAGCTGGGGACAGGGGGCAACTAATGAAAAACTGTTTTTT.